Listed below are T cell receptor beta chains from one sample, sequenced in a study of OX40 agonist ivuxolimab in advanced cancers. Generated by immunoSEQ multiplex PCR, the TCRdb table keeps only in-frame clones and is missing some. The repertoire includes fewer than 25,000 clones, roughly 83% of them detected once, and just over 35% sits in the top ten. The sample was CD4+ or CD8+ T cells sorted from blood, taken in a trial of the OX40 agonist ivuxolimab. Source of these receptors: an adult with an advanced solid tumor such as melanoma, head and neck, liver or kidney cancer. CDR3s include the opening cysteine and the closing phenylalanine or tryptophan.

V,J,CDR3
TRBV19,TRBJ2-2,CASSDSLARYTGELFF
TRBV4-1,TRBJ1-5,CASSQADRVGSQPQHF
TRBV19,TRBJ2-7,CASTRGGDGFTSGQYF
TRBV29-1,TRBJ2-2,CSVGGSSIDTGELFF
TRBV25-1,TRBJ2-5,CASSDRDRGLQETQYF
TRBV11-3,TRBJ2-1,CASSFLGYNEQFF
TRBV9,TRBJ2-3,CASSVGQPRDTQYF
TRBV29-1,TRBJ2-1,CSVEGTNGAYNEQFF
TRBV6-5,TRBJ1-5,CASSYFPTSNQPQHF
TRBV28,TRBJ1-2,CATDRIRYGYTF